Presented here are 19 T cell receptor beta chains from one specimen sequenced in a study of vaccination effects on CD4 cells after COVID-19. No antigen has been identified for these receptors. Method: immunoSEQ multiplex PCR; TCRdb's copy keeps in-frame clones and lacks some. Of tens of thousands of clones in the sample, about 70% were seen once. ViraFEST expansion of antigen-specific CD4+ T cells with viral peptide pools preceded sequencing. The culture ran for roughly ten days, and then CD4+ T cells were isolated. Vaccinated participants had no history of SARS-CoV-2 infection and tested negative for nucleocapsid antibodies. Sample: CD4+ T cells from PBMCs cultured with HCoV-NL63 spike peptides, taken before COVID-19 vaccination. The source of these receptors is a human donor who received a COVID-19 vaccine.

This clone appeared once. The V and J genes are TRBV5-1 and TRBJ2-2; the D is unclear. The germline V gene has CDR1 SGHRS and CDR2 YFSETQ. Trimming pared 0 bases from V and 1 base from J, leaving 4 bases between. There are 14 residues in the CDR3. The CDR3: CASSLDVNTGELFF. The DNA for the CDR3 is TGCGCCAGCAGCTTGGACGTGAACACCGGGGAGCTGTTTTTT. Full variable domain (remainder filled in from reference TRBV5-1 and TRBJ2-2): KAGVTQTPRYLIKTRGQQVTLSCSPISGHRSVSWYQQTPGQGLQFLFEYFSETQRNKGNFPGRFSGRQFSNSRSEMNVSTLELGDSALYLCASSLDVNTGELFFGEGSRLTVL.

The chain combines TRBV4-3 with TRBJ1-5; D call uncertain. V gave up 0 bases and J gave up 7 bases, with 16 bases separating them. CDR1 LGHNA and CDR2 YSLEER come from the germline V gene. There are 16 residues in the CDR3. The CDR3 DNA sequence: TGCGCCAGCAGCCAAGAAATTAGTAGGTTCGGACAGCCCCAGCATTTT. Amino acids: CASSQEISRFGQPQHF.

This chain connects TRBV7-8 to TRBJ2-5, with D possibly TRBD1 on 5 matching bases. V lost 3 bases to trimming and J lost 1 base, with 15 bases between them. The CDR3 has 16 amino acids. Germline CDR1 reads SGHVS; CDR2 reads FQNEAQ. DNA for the CDR3: TGTGCCAGCAGCTTTCGGGCAGGGATCGGCCAAGAGACCCAGTACTTC. Encoded protein: CASSFRAGIGQETQYF.

The V gene is TRBV6-6, the J gene TRBJ2-3, with D perhaps matching TRBD1 (6 bases). Trimming removed 6 bases at V and 2 bases at J, with 9 bases between. The CDR3 covers 13 residues. CDR1 is MNHNY and CDR2 is SVGAGI in the germline V gene (reference sequence). CDR3 sequence reads: CASSGQSTDTQYF. The CDR3 DNA reads as TGTGCCAGCAGCGGACAGTCCACAGATACGCAGTATTTT.

This chain uses TRBV5-6 with TRBJ1-2, with TRBD1 matching 7 bases. CDR3 length equals 15 residues. Germline V CDR1 and CDR2: SGHDT, YYEEEE. The V and J ends lost 4 bases and 4 bases, in that order; junction bases with no gene match: 10. The CDR3 DNA follows: TGTGCCAGCAGCCCTACGACAGGGATCTTCTATGGCTACACCTTC. It codes for CASSPTTGIFYGYTF.

In DNA form, the CDR3 reads TGCGCCAGCAGTCGGAAGCCTAGGACAGGCGATAATCAGCCCCAGCATTTT. Protein product: CASSRKPRTGDNQPQHF. This chain links TRBV23-1 with TRBJ1-5, with 7 bases that match TRBD1. TRBV23-1 is an ORF, and what it does is uncertain. The CDR3 extends over 17 amino acids. V trimming: 4 bases; J trimming: 4 bases; junction bases outside the gene matches: 13.

The rearrangement joins TRBV3-1 (or the pseudogene TRBV3-2) to TRBJ2-3, with D tentatively TRBD1 (5 bases). Trimming shortened V by 2 bases and J by 4 bases, and 7 bases separated the two germline ends. In germline, CDR1 is LGHDT, CDR2 YNNKEL (reference sequence). The CDR3 extends over 13 amino acids. The CDR3 DNA follows: TGTGCCAGCAGCCAAAGGGGCGCAGATACGCAGTATTTT. Protein: CASSQRGADTQYF.

This clone was observed once. The chain links TRBV5-1 to TRBJ2-5; 11 nucleotides align to TRBD1. The junction had 6 bases not matched to a gene; V was cut back by 0 bases and J by 5 bases. Germline values: CDR1 SGHRS, CDR2 YFSETQ. The CDR3 totals 16 residues. The CDR3 region is CASSLGGQGASETQYF. The CDR3 DNA reads TGCGCCAGCAGCTTGGGAGGACAGGGGGCTTCGGAGACCCAGTACTTC.

The chain carries TRBV29-1 and TRBJ2-5, with a possible D match to TRBD1 (5 bases). CDR1 SQVTM and CDR2 ANQGSEA come from the germline V gene. This CDR3 has 13 amino acids. V lost 0 bases, J lost 5 bases, and 10 bases lay in between. The CDR3 nucleotides are TGCAGCGTTGAAGATGGGGCCCGGGAGACCCAGTACTTC. Protein: CSVEDGARETQYF.

The V and J genes are TRBV5-8 and TRBJ2-5; D remains unclear. The germline gives CDR1 SGHTS, CDR2 YDEGEE. There are 11 residues in the CDR3. Trimming removed 3 bases from V and 5 bases from J, with 5 bases in between. CDR3 region: CASSSRETQYF. DNA for the CDR3: TGTGCCAGCAGCTCCCGTGAGACCCAGTACTTC.

This clone appeared a few times. V usage is TRBV4-3 and J usage is TRBJ2-2; D is unresolved. Germline-derived CDR1 and CDR2 are LGHNA and YSLEER. The germline V and J ends were trimmed by 0 bases and 8 bases, with 4 bases remaining between them. The length of the CDR3 is 12 residues. CDR3 in amino acids: CASSQEIGELFF. Written as DNA, the CDR3 is TGCGCCAGCAGCCAAGAGATAGGGGAGCTGTTTTTT.

This chain connects TRBV24-1 to TRBJ1-2, with a possible D match to TRBD1 (6 bases). Germline values: CDR1 KGHDR, CDR2 SFDVKD. V dropped 4 bases and J dropped 8 bases, with 16 bases sitting between them. CDR3 length: 14 amino acids. CDR3 residues: CATSDPRGARGYTF. For the CDR3, the DNA is TGTGCCACCAGTGACCCGCGGGGGGCGAGGGGCTACACCTTC.

This chain uses TRBV25-1 with TRBJ1-3; 8 bases are a match to TRBD1. The CDR3 is 15 residues long. With V trimmed by 6 bases and J by 3 bases, 7 bases remained unmatched. CDR1 and CDR2 from the germline V gene are MGHDK and SYGVNS. In nucleotides, the CDR3 is TGTGCCAGCAGCCCCCAGGGGGCCAGTGGAAACACCATATATTTT. Protein sequence: CASSPQGASGNTIYF. The variable domain in full, completed from reference TRBV25-1 and TRBJ1-3, reads EADIYQTPRYLVIGTGKKITLECSQTMGHDKMYWYQQDPGMELHLIHYSYGVNSTEKGDLSSESTVSRIRTEHFPLTLESARPSHTSQYLCASSPQGASGNTIYFGEGSWLTVV.

The V gene is TRBV6-6, the J gene TRBJ2-7; TRBD1 agrees at 10 bases. The trim removed 6 bases at V and 2 bases at J, leaving 4 bases unmatched. Germline V CDR1 and CDR2: MNHNY, SVGAGI (reference sequence). CDR3 length: 14 amino acids. The CDR3 DNA follows: TGTGCCAGCAGACGAGACAGGGGGCCCTACGAGCAGTACGTC. It codes for CASRRDRGPYEQYV.

CDR3 sequence (DNA): TGTGCCAAAGGGGGGTTTGAATCAGAGACCCAGTACTTC. Translation: CAKGGFESETQYF. The chain is built from TRBV21-1 and TRBJ2-5. TRBV21-1 is deemed a pseudogene. The CDR3 sequence is 13 residues long.

The J gene is TRBJ1-5, the V gene TRBV24-1, with D unresolved. The CDR3 spans 16 residues. Germline V CDR1 and CDR2: KGHDR, SFDVKD. V was shortened by 4 bases and J by 11 bases, with 23 bases between the two germline ends. The CDR3 sequence: CATSDRDGSNHESQHF. In DNA, the CDR3 is TGTGCCACCAGTGACCGAGACGGGTCCAACCACGAGTCCCAGCATTTT.

The V call is TRBV21-1, the J call TRBJ2-2; the DNA was not compared with TRBD1, the D call given in the table. TRBV21-1 has pseudogene status. The CDR3 is 15 amino acids. In DNA form, the CDR3 reads TGTGCCAGCAGCCAACGGGAGGACAGGGTCGGGGAGCTGTTTTTT. This gives the protein CASSQREDRVGELFF.

V is TRBV2 and J is TRBJ1-1, with D unresolved. This CDR3 has 15 amino acids. Looked up from germline, CDR1 is SNHLY and CDR2 is FYNNEI. Between the trimmed V and J ends, which lost 4 bases and 2 bases, there was a span of 14 bases. The CDR3 loop reads CASSVSSRVNTEAFF. CDR3 sequence (DNA): TGTGCCAGCAGTGTATCGAGTCGGGTCAACACTGAAGCTTTCTTT.

The chain is built from TRBV19 and TRBJ1-2; unclear D gene. Germline-derived CDR1 and CDR2 are LNHDA and SQIVND (reference sequence). This CDR3 spans 14 amino acids. Trimming removed 6 bases from V and 0 bases from J, with 11 bases in between. Written as DNA, the CDR3 is TGTGCCAGTAGCTACAGCAGCGCTAACTATGGCTACACCTTC. Residues: CASSYSSANYGYTF.